These 29 T cell receptor beta chains were sequenced from one sample in a study of blood T cell repertoires in COVID-19. Some clones are missing from TCRdb's copy, which holds only in-frame ones; the method was immunoSEQ multiplex PCR. Here the sample spans about 80,000 clones, 65% to 90% being singletons. Sequenced material: peripheral blood. These receptors were obtained from a middle-aged man with COVID-19, enrolled during active disease.

The gene calls are TRBV19 and TRBJ1-1; D call uncertain. V gave up 5 bases and J gave up 1 base, with 8 bases separating them. The CDR3 runs to 13 residues. CDR1 is LNHDA, CDR2 SQIVND, per germline (reference sequence). The CDR3 spells CASSPRQNTEAFF. CDR3 DNA: TGTGCCAGTAGTCCCCGACAGAACACTGAAGCTTTCTTT.

Regarding this clone: At one of its ends the junction is not consistent with the germline gene, which may arise from a read error. The rearrangement joins TRBV29-1 to TRBJ1-1; 8 bases are a match to TRBD1. Germline V lookup: CDR1 SQVTM, CDR2 ANQGSEA. The CDR3 spans 12 residues. CDR3 loop: CSAHRGNAEAFF. The DNA of the CDR3 is TGCAGCGCCCACAGGGGGAACGCTGAAGCTTTCTTT.

This clone has a single count. CDR3 sequence: CASRPLGQGRDEQYF. As DNA, the CDR3 is TGTGCCAGCAGACCATTGGGACAGGGCAGAGACGAGCAGTACTTC. The J gene is TRBJ2-7, the V gene TRBV7-9, with 9 nucleotides matching TRBD1. Germline CDR1 SEHNR, CDR2 FQNEAQ (reference sequence). The trim removed 6 bases at V and 5 bases at J, leaving 11 bases unmatched. The CDR3 runs 15 residues.

This chain joins TRBV9 and TRBJ2-3; the D is unclear. V gave up 4 bases and J gave up 5 bases, with 14 bases separating them. The CDR3 length is 14 residues. CDR1 and CDR2 (germline): SGDLS, YYNGEE. For the CDR3, the DNA is TGTGCCAGCAGCAAAGACGGCAGGAAAGATACGCAGTATTTT. Its protein is CASSKDGRKDTQYF.

The gene calls are TRBV28 and TRBJ2-7, with 9 bases that match TRBD1. Losses at the gene ends were 7 bases for V and 2 bases for J; bases not matched to a gene: 6. This CDR3 spans 14 amino acids. Looked up from germline, CDR1 is MDHEN and CDR2 is SYDVKM. The CDR3 DNA reads as TGTGCCAGCACCCCCGGGACAGGGCCCTACGAGCAGTACTTC. It codes for CASTPGTGPYEQYF.

The chain links TRBV28 to TRBJ1-4; 7 positions match TRBD1. There are 14 residues in the CDR3. Germline lookup yields CDR1 MDHEN and CDR2 SYDVKM. V dropped 5 bases and J dropped 8; count of bases not matched to a gene: 8. CDR3 protein: CASSLRQGREKLFF. The DNA of the CDR3 is TGTGCCAGCAGTCTCCGACAGGGACGGGAAAAACTGTTTTTT.

This chain joins TRBV6-5 and TRBJ1-5; D may be TRBD1 (6 bases). Between the trimmed V and J ends, which lost 7 bases and 3 bases, there was a span of 16 bases. The CDR3 contains 15 residues. CDR1 and CDR2 from the germline V gene are MNHEY and SVGAGI. CDR3 sequence: CASTSLDRYNQPQHF. DNA of the CDR3: TGTGCCAGCACCTCCTTGGACAGATACAATCAGCCCCAGCATTTT.

The sample holds a few counts of this clone. The chain recombines TRBV5-8 with TRBJ2-7; 9 bases fit TRBD1. Looked up from germline, CDR1 is SGHTS and CDR2 is YDEGEE. The CDR3 length is 14 residues. V gave up 4 bases and J gave up 5 bases; unmatched junction bases: 7. This chain's CDR3 is CASSRDRARDEQYF. CDR3 coding DNA: TGTGCCAGCAGCAGGGACAGGGCACGCGACGAGCAGTACTTC.

This chain joins TRBV3-1 (or the pseudogene TRBV3-2) and TRBJ2-1, with 9 positions matching TRBD2. The CDR3 is made up of 16 amino acids. Losses at the gene ends were 1 base for V and 6 bases for J; bases not matched to a gene: 7. CDR1 is LGHDT, CDR2 YNNKEL, per germline (reference sequence). The CDR3 DNA reads TGTGCCAGCAGCCAAGGTATACTAGCGGGTTCCAATGAGCAGTTCTTC. Protein product: CASSQGILAGSNEQFF.

The chain employs TRBV28 and TRBJ1-5; D is ambiguous. V was trimmed by 5 bases and J by 8 bases, leaving 10 bases between them. Germline V lookup: CDR1 MDHEN, CDR2 SYDVKM. The CDR3 sequence is 12 residues long. The DNA for the CDR3 is TGTGCCAGCAGTCTACTTGTAAAGCCCCAGCATTTT. This gives the protein CASSLLVKPQHF.

V is TRBV7-9 and J is TRBJ2-1; possibly TRBD2 for D (5 bases). CDR3 length equals 14 residues. Germline loops: CDR1 SEHNR, CDR2 FQNEAQ (reference sequence). V gave up 0 bases and J gave up 3 bases, with 6 bases separating them. In DNA form, the CDR3 reads TGTGCCAGCAGCTTAGCAGCGGACTACAATGAGCAGTTCTTC. Protein sequence: CASSLAADYNEQFF.

V is TRBV25-1 and J is TRBJ1-2; no clear D gene. Germline loops: CDR1 MGHDK, CDR2 SYGVNS. The CDR3 spans 9 residues. V lost 7 bases, J lost 8 bases, and 5 bases lay in between. The CDR3 loop reads CASTGGYTF. The CDR3 nucleotides are TGTGCCAGCACGGGAGGCTACACCTTC.

J is TRBJ1-4 and V is TRBV5-1, with 12 nucleotides matching TRBD1. V shed 4 bases and J 6 bases; nucleotides not matched to a gene: 4. Germline lookup yields CDR1 SGHRS and CDR2 YFSETQ. There are 15 residues in the CDR3. In DNA form, the CDR3 reads TGCGCCAGCAGCGGGACAGGGGGCAAGGATGAAAAACTGTTTTTT. Amino acid sequence: CASSGTGGKDEKLFF. The full variable domain, rest sourced from reference TRBV5-1 and TRBJ1-4, is KAGVTQTPRYLIKTRGQQVTLSCSPISGHRSVSWYQQTPGQGLQFLFEYFSETQRNKGNFPGRFSGRQFSNSRSEMNVSTLELGDSALYLCASSGTGGKDEKLFFGSGTQLSVL.

The rearrangement links TRBV6-6 to TRBJ2-1; 7 bases fit TRBD2. CDR3 length equals 15 residues. V shed 2 bases and J 7 bases; nucleotides not matched to a gene: 8. The germline CDR1 and CDR2 sequences are MNHNY and SVGAGI (reference sequence). The DNA for the CDR3 is TGTGCCAGCAGTTACGGACCGGGAGGAGGTAATGAGCAGTTCTTC. Translated: CASSYGPGGGNEQFF.

This clone was counted a single time. This sequence joins TRBV5-4 and TRBJ2-5, with D maybe TRBD2 (5 bases). The CDR3 has 16 residues. V lost 4 bases and J lost 5, with 21 bases in between. CDR1 is SGHNT and CDR2 is YYREEE in the germline V gene (reference sequence). DNA of the CDR3: TGTGCCAGCAGCCCTACGGGGAGTCGGTTCAGTGAGACCCAGTACTTC. It yields the protein CASSPTGSRFSETQYF.

The chain combines TRBV10-1 with TRBJ1-1, with D perhaps matching TRBD1 (6 bases). Germline V gives CDR1 WNHNN, CDR2 SYGVQD (reference sequence). Between the trimmed V and J ends, which lost 6 bases and 11 bases, there was a span of 25 bases. CDR3 length equals 15 residues. This CDR3 reads CASSDSRDTHFRAFF. CDR3 nucleotides: TGCGCCAGCAGCGATTCCCGGGACACCCACTTTAGGGCTTTCTTT.

The V call is TRBV4-1, the J call TRBJ2-7; TRBD2 agrees at 13 bases. The germline gives CDR1 MGHRA, CDR2 YSYEKL. V lost 4 bases, J lost 4 bases, and 16 bases stayed unmatched. This CDR3 has 19 residues. The CDR3 region has the DNA TGCGCCAGCAGCCTCCTCGGGACTAGCGGGACCAATTTCTTATACGAGCAGTACTTC. Translation: CASSLLGTSGTNFLYEQYF.

The chain employs TRBV10-3 and TRBJ1-4; 7 bases fit TRBD1. Germline V gene data show CDR1 as ENHRY and CDR2 as SYGVKD. The junction had 11 bases not matched to a gene; V was cut back by 11 bases and J by 8 bases. The CDR3 has 13 amino acids. The CDR3 coding sequence is TGTGCCGCGGCTCGACAGGGAACAGAAAAACTGTTTTTT. The encoded protein is CAAARQGTEKLFF.

The chain recombines TRBV19 with TRBJ2-5, with unresolved D. V gave up 2 bases and J gave up 4 bases, with 5 bases separating them. This CDR3 has 12 residues. Germline CDR1 reads LNHDA; CDR2 reads SQIVND (reference sequence). The CDR3, as DNA: TGTGCCAGTAGTATATGGGCAGAGACCCAGTACTTC. It encodes CASSIWAETQYF.

V is TRBV30 and J is TRBJ2-1, with D perhaps TRBD1 (6 bases). The CDR3 loop spans 17 amino acids. With 3 bases removed from V and 1 base from J, the gap between germline ends came to 19 bases. Germline assignment: CDR1 GTSNPN and CDR2 SVGIG (reference sequence). This chain's CDR3 is CAWRSGRGQKSYNEQFF. CDR3 DNA sequence: TGTGCCTGGAGGTCTGGCAGGGGTCAGAAGTCCTACAATGAGCAGTTCTTC.

The rearrangement joins TRBV7-8 to TRBJ2-7; TRBD2 might be the D (6 bases). CDR1 is SGHVS and CDR2 is FQNEAQ in the germline V gene. This CDR3 contains 12 residues. Trimming removed 6 bases at V and 4 bases at J, with 10 bases between. The CDR3 here is CASSSGPYEQYF. The DNA of the CDR3 is TGTGCCAGCAGTAGCGGCCCTTACGAGCAGTACTTC.

The CDR3 sequence: CAWSTIGYTF. As DNA, the CDR3 is TGTGCCTGGAGTACAATTGGCTACACCTTC. J is TRBJ1-2 and V is TRBV30; D gene ambiguous. The CDR3 consists of 10 residues. V was clipped by 2 bases and J by 7 bases, with 5 bases between them. Germline assignment: CDR1 GTSNPN and CDR2 SVGIG (reference sequence).

This chain uses TRBV21-1 with TRBJ2-5; the table's D call TRBD1 went unverified against the DNA. TRBV21-1 is assigned pseudogene status. The length of the CDR3 is 17 residues. The CDR3 DNA follows: TGTGCCAGCAGCAGCTTGGTGGGGCCATCATTGGGGGAGACCCAGTACTTC. Its translation is CASSSLVGPSLGETQYF.

The chain uses TRBV2 and TRBJ2-3; 7 positions match TRBD1. Germline V gene data show CDR1 as SNHLY and CDR2 as FYNNEI. V lost 4 bases and J lost 2; bases outside the gene matches: 3. The CDR3 is made up of 14 amino acids. The DNA for the CDR3 is TGTGCCAGCAGTGGACAGGGACCCACAGATACGCAGTATTTT. Its translation: CASSGQGPTDTQYF.

The chain is built from TRBV7-2 and TRBJ1-2; a possible D gene is TRBD1 (5 bases). CDR3 length: 14 amino acids. CDR1 and CDR2 (germline): SGHTA, FQGNSA. The V end was cut by 5 bases, the J end by 4 bases, with 14 bases between. For the CDR3, the DNA is TGTGCCAGCAGCCTTCACCGACAGTCCTATGGCTACACCTTC. Encoded protein: CASSLHRQSYGYTF. Full variable domain (outside the CDR3, taken from reference TRBV7-2 and TRBJ1-2): GAGVSQSPSNKVTEKGKDVELRCDPISGHTALYWYRQSLGQGLEFLIYFQGNSAPDKSGLPSDRFSAERTGGSVSTLTIQRTQQEDSAVYLCASSLHRQSYGYTFGSGTRLTVV.

The genes are TRBV28 and TRBJ2-5; 14 positions agree with TRBD2. The CDR3 extends over 16 amino acids. V shed 3 bases, J shed 4 bases, and the junction held 4 bases outside the gene matches. The germline gives CDR1 MDHEN, CDR2 SYDVKM. The chain's CDR3 is CASSFTGTSGRETQYF. The CDR3 nucleotides are TGTGCCAGCAGTTTCACAGGGACTAGCGGGAGAGAGACCCAGTACTTC.

The chain recombines TRBV2 with TRBJ2-1; D gene uncertain. CDR1 is SNHLY and CDR2 is FYNNEI in the germline V gene. The CDR3 sequence is 11 residues long. V lost 7 bases and J lost 5, with 6 bases in between. CDR3 sequence: CASTKNNEQFF. DNA for the CDR3: TGTGCCAGCACAAAAAACAATGAGCAGTTCTTC.

The chain is built from TRBV5-1 and TRBJ2-2; 11 nucleotides agree with TRBD2. The CDR3 runs to 17 residues. The trim removed 1 base at V and 6 bases at J, leaving 8 bases unmatched. Per germline, CDR1 SGHRS and CDR2 YFSETQ. CDR3 sequence reads: CASSLLAGGSIAGELFF. DNA of the CDR3: TGCGCCAGCAGCTTGCTAGCGGGAGGTTCAATAGCCGGGGAGCTGTTTTTT.

This chain connects TRBV5-8 to TRBJ1-3; TRBD1 is a possible D gene (6 bases). CDR3 length: 15 residues. Trimming shortened V by 3 bases and J by 0 bases, and 10 bases separated the two germline ends. The germline V gene has CDR1 SGHTS and CDR2 YDEGEE. The CDR3 DNA is TGTGCCAGCAGCTCACAGGGAGACTCTGGAAACACCATATATTTT. Its translation is CASSSQGDSGNTIYF.